The entry that follows covers one T cell receptor (beta chain) sequence. Data came from immunoSEQ multiplex PCR; TCRdb stores just in-frame clones and leaves some out. In the table there are some 250,000 clones, roughly 82% of which are singletons. Germline-derived CDR1 and CDR2 are SNHLY and FYNNEI. With 7 bases removed from V and 4 bases from J, the gap between germline ends came to 13 bases. The CDR3 spans 13 residues. The sample is drawn from a study of control samples from healthy donors and cancer patients. The sequenced material came from PBMCs. V and J are TRBV2 and TRBJ1-2; tentative D call: TRBD1 (5 bases). The sequence was collected from an older woman with lung cancer. CDR3 sequence reads: CASNAGTLYGYTF. The CDR3 region has the DNA TGTGCCAGCAATGCCGGGACCCTCTATGGCTACACCTTC.